This record looks at one TCR beta chain sequence and its context. CDR1 MDHEN and CDR2 SYDVKM come from the germline V gene. Deletions cut 4 bases from V and 0 bases from J, with 12 bases between. CDR3 length equals 15 residues. Clinical history reported by participants formed the basis on which cohorts were assigned. Using immunoSEQ multiplex PCR, the repertoire was profiled, and TCRdb retains in-frame clones only, with some absent. The sample consists of a few hundred thousand clones, 87% of them appearing once. This entry is derived from a study of blood T cell repertoires in COVID-19. Across the whole study: Acute and convalescent COVID-19 samples came from the United States, Italy and Spain.

The J gene is TRBJ1-1, the V gene TRBV28; no clear D. This sequence originates from a man aged 18-30 years with acute COVID-19. Sequenced: PBMCs or T cells enriched from blood (not recorded which). The CDR3 region has the DNA TGTGCCAGCAGTTCCCAGGCGCTTATGAACACTGAAGCTTTCTTT. Translation: CASSSQALMNTEAFF.